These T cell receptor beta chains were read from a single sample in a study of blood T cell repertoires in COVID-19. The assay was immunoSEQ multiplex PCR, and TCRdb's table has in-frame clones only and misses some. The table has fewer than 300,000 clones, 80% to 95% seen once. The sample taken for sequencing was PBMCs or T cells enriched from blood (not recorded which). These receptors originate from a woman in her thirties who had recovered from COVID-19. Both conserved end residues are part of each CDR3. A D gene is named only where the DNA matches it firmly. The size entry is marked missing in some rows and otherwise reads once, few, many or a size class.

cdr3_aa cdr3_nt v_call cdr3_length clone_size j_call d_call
CASSRWTGTTNNEQFF TGTGCCAGTAGTCGTTGGACCGGGACTACCAACAATGAGCAGTTCTTC TRBV19 16 NA TRBJ2-1 TRBD2
CASTRDTSNTGELFF TGTGCCAGCACCCGGGACACATCGAACACCGGGGAGCTGTTTTTT TRBV4-2 15 NA TRBJ2-2 NA
CASSSRTSGEQYF TGTGCCAGCAGTTCACGGACTAGCGGGGAGCAGTACTTC TRBV6-6 13 NA TRBJ2-7 TRBD2
CASTKTSGTGETQYF TGTGCCAGCACCAAGACTAGCGGGACTGGAGAGACCCAGTACTTC TRBV9 15 NA TRBJ2-5 TRBD2
CATSRDGTGKSYEQYF TGTGCCACCAGCAGAGATGGGACAGGGAAATCCTACGAGCAGTACTTC TRBV15 16 NA TRBJ2-7 TRBD1
CATSRDHYKGNTIYF TGTGCCACCAGCAGAGATCATTATAAGGGGAACACCATATATTTT TRBV15 15 NA TRBJ1-3 NA
CASSVATGPANTEAFF TGTGCCAGCAGCGTAGCTACAGGGCCGGCGAACACTGAAGCTTTCTTT TRBV9 16 NA TRBJ1-1 NA
CASSSNSGSGHNEQFF TGTGCCAGCAGCTCGAATAGCGGGAGTGGACACAATGAGCAGTTCTTC TRBV7-3 16 NA TRBJ2-1 TRBD2
CASSSDSYNSPLHF TGTGCCAGCAGCTCCGACTCTTATAATTCACCCCTCCACTTT TRBV7-9 14 NA TRBJ1-6 NA
CASSQVGQGGTNTIYF TGCGCCAGCAGCCAAGTGGGACAGGGGGGTACGAACACCATATATTTT TRBV4-1 16 NA TRBJ1-3 TRBD1
CASSFSGRAVDEQFF TGTGCCAGCAGCTTTAGCGGGAGGGCCGTGGATGAGCAGTTCTTC TRBV7-8 15 NA TRBJ2-1 TRBD2
CASSPYSGTYEQYF TGTGCCAGCAGCCCATATAGCGGAACCTACGAGCAGTACTTC TRBV7-9 14 NA TRBJ2-7 NA
CASSYQGQGGSPLHF TGTGCCAGCAGTTACCAAGGACAGGGGGGCTCACCCCTCCACTTT TRBV6-5 15 NA TRBJ1-6 TRBD1
CASSLASGGINEQFF TGTGCCAGCAGCTTGGCTAGCGGGGGAATCAATGAGCAGTTCTTC TRBV5-6 15 NA TRBJ2-1 TRBD2
CASSQGTSGRSRYNEQFF TGTGCCAGCAGCCAAGGGACTAGCGGGAGGTCTCGCTACAATGAGCAGTTCTTC TRBV4-2 18 NA TRBJ2-1 TRBD2
CASSVSGTVISNTGELFF TGTGCCAGCAGCGTTTCCGGGACAGTGATTTCGAACACCGGGGAGCTGTTTTTT TRBV9 18 NA TRBJ2-2 TRBD1
CASSVDPGVETQYF TGTGCCAGCAGCGTAGACCCCGGGGTGGAGACCCAGTACTTC TRBV9 14 NA TRBJ2-5 NA
CASSLAGGPGETQYF TGTGCCAGCAGCTTAGCGGGAGGGCCGGGTGAGACCCAGTACTTC TRBV5-5 15 NA TRBJ2-5 TRBD2
CASSLGQGMRTEAFF TGCGCCAGCAGCTTGGGGCAGGGAATGCGCACTGAAGCTTTCTTT TRBV5-1 15 once TRBJ1-1 NA
CASSPTTGVEQYF TGTGCCAGCAGCCCAACCACAGGGGTCGAGCAGTACTTC TRBV9 13 few TRBJ2-7 TRBD1
CATSDHPGLAGGNEQFF TGTGCCACCAGTGATCACCCTGGACTAGCGGGAGGAAATGAGCAGTTCTTC TRBV24-1 17 NA TRBJ2-1 TRBD2
CASSYQGNQPQHF TGTGCCAGCAGTTACCAGGGAAATCAGCCCCAGCATTTT TRBV6-5 13 NA TRBJ1-5 NA
CASSQWASSGNTIYF TGTGCCAGCAGCCAATGGGCCAGCTCTGGAAACACCATATATTTT TRBV16 15 NA TRBJ1-3 NA
CATSEGRREGIYEQYF TGTGCCACCAGTGAGGGACGGCGGGAGGGGATCTACGAGCAGTACTTC TRBV24-1 16 NA TRBJ2-7 TRBD2
CSASFVDRGAYEQYF TGCAGTGCTAGTTTCGTGGACAGGGGAGCCTACGAGCAGTACTTC TRBV20-1 15 NA TRBJ2-7 TRBD1
CASSPEELNNEQFF TGTGCCAGCTCACCAGAGGAATTGAACAATGAGCAGTTCTTC TRBV18 14 NA TRBJ2-1 NA
CASSRTSGRPGELFF TGTGCCAGCAGCCGGACTAGCGGGAGACCCGGGGAGCTGTTTTTT TRBV7-8 15 NA TRBJ2-2 TRBD2
CASSPVVSYGYTF TGTGCCAGCAGCCCCGTCGTGAGCTATGGCTACACCTTC TRBV3-1/TRBV3-2 13 NA TRBJ1-2 NA
CASSLFSGLGTDTQYF TGTGCCAGCAGCTTATTTTCGGGACTAGGCACAGATACGCAGTATTTT TRBV7-3 16 NA TRBJ2-3 TRBD2
CASSSREGSDQPQHF TGTGCCAGCAGCTCCCGGGAGGGGTCGGATCAGCCCCAGCATTTT TRBV7-8 15 NA TRBJ1-5 NA
CASSLAGTSGKYTQYF TGTGCCAGCAGCTTAGCAGGGACTAGCGGGAAGTATACGCAGTATTTT TRBV7-2 16 NA TRBJ2-3 TRBD2
CASTPAPLGGSGTGELFF TGTGCCAGCACCCCCGCCCCCCTTGGCGGGAGCGGGACCGGGGAGCTGTTTTTT TRBV28 18 NA TRBJ2-2 TRBD2
CASLPTSGISGELFF TGTGCCAGTCTACCGACTAGCGGGATTAGCGGGGAGCTGTTTTTT TRBV19 15 NA TRBJ2-2 TRBD2
CASSTTGDTEAFF TGTGCCAGTAGTACAACAGGGGACACTGAAGCTTTCTTT TRBV19 13 NA TRBJ1-1 TRBD1
CASSARTGGFTDTQYF TGTGCCAGCAGCGCCCGGACAGGGGGCTTCACAGATACGCAGTATTTT TRBV9 16 NA TRBJ2-3 TRBD1
CASSPFSGGGYTF TGTGCCAGCAGTCCCTTTTCCGGAGGCGGCTACACCTTC TRBV6-5 13 NA TRBJ1-2 NA
CASSGNRGPYEQYF TGTGCCAGCAGCGGGAACAGGGGGCCGTACGAGCAGTACTTC TRBV7-9 14 NA TRBJ2-7 TRBD1
CASSVSPKHGTSEYNEQFF TGTGCCAGCAGCGTATCCCCCAAACATGGGACTAGCGAATACAATGAGCAGTTCTTC TRBV9 19 NA TRBJ2-1 TRBD2
CASRQEERGQETQYF TGTGCCAGCAGGCAAGAAGAAAGGGGCCAAGAGACCCAGTACTTC TRBV7-9 15 NA TRBJ2-5 NA
CAWRNKGKGENQPQHF TGTGCCTGGAGAAACAAGGGGAAGGGGGAAAATCAGCCCCAGCATTTT TRBV30 16 NA TRBJ1-5 NA
CASSQPLTTGELFF TGCGCCAGCAGCCAACCACTAACTACCGGGGAGCTGTTTTTT TRBV4-1 14 NA TRBJ2-2 NA
CATGASGSLETQYF TGTGCCACAGGGGCTAGCGGGAGTCTCGAGACCCAGTACTTC TRBV24-1 14 NA TRBJ2-5 TRBD2
CASSYAGTGGDQPQHF TGTGCCAGCAGTTACGCCGGGACAGGGGGCGATCAGCCCCAGCATTTT TRBV6-2/TRBV6-3 16 NA TRBJ1-5 TRBD1
CASSQGAGANYGYTF TGCGCCAGCAGCCAAGGGGCGGGTGCTAACTATGGCTACACCTTC TRBV4-3 15 NA TRBJ1-2 NA
CASSQDNFRTGSQETQYF TGTGCCAGCAGCCAAGATAATTTTCGGACAGGGTCTCAAGAGACCCAGTACTTC TRBV3-1/TRBV3-2 18 NA TRBJ2-5 TRBD1
CASQGAFEKLFF TGTGCCAGCCAGGGGGCGTTTGAAAAACTGTTTTTT TRBV2 12 NA TRBJ1-4 TRBD1
CSARAATSGYEQYF TGCAGTGCTCGTGCCGCGACTAGCGGCTACGAGCAGTACTTC TRBV20-1 14 NA TRBJ2-7 TRBD2
CASSQTAGGPPGELFF TGCGCCAGCAGCCAAACAGCGGGAGGGCCCCCCGGGGAGCTGTTTTTT TRBV5-1 16 NA TRBJ2-2 TRBD2
CASSTDSHQGSPLHF TGTGCCAGCAGTACGGACAGTCACCAGGGGTCACCCCTCCACTTT TRBV6-5 15 NA TRBJ1-6 NA
CASTPAGVYNEQFF TGTGCCAGCACACCAGCGGGCGTTTACAATGAGCAGTTCTTC TRBV2 14 NA TRBJ2-1 NA
CASRPGQGGSPLHF TGTGCCAGCAGACCGGGACAGGGAGGTTCACCCCTCCACTTT TRBV28 14 once TRBJ1-6 TRBD1
CASRGLNTGELFF TGTGCCAGCCGAGGGTTGAACACCGGGGAGCTGTTTTTT TRBV7-9 13 few TRBJ2-2 NA
CASSESTSGTRQETQYF TGTGCCAGCAGTGAGAGTACTAGCGGGACCAGGCAAGAGACCCAGTACTTC TRBV2 17 NA TRBJ2-5 TRBD2
CASSSSGRRYNEQFF TGTGCCAGCAGTTCTAGCGGGAGGAGATACAATGAGCAGTTCTTC TRBV28 15 NA TRBJ2-1 TRBD2
CASINSPTQAGVTGSGPEAFF TGTGCCAGCATCAATTCCCCTACTCAGGCTGGGGTCACAGGGTCGGGTCCTGAAGCTTTCTTT TRBV21-1 21 NA TRBJ1-1 NA